The subject of this entry is one TCR beta chain. The antigen is not known. The data are from a study of early T cells in non-severe SARS-CoV-2 infection. About the study: Chains stayed unpaired after sequencing of bulk RNA from unsorted whole blood.

TCRdb analysed the 5' RACE reads with MiXCR anew, one entry per CDR3 protein. This table has 35,000 to 45,000 distinct CDR3 sequences, approximately 9.1% appearing once. Study-level findings and limits: The matching step, a VDJdb search, favored anti-spike CD8 responses and missed private and CD4 specificities.

CDR1 LNHDA and CDR2 SQIVND come from the germline V gene (reference sequence). There are 15 residues in the CDR3. Between the trimmed V and J ends, which lost 4 bases and 2 bases, there was a span of 13 bases. This chain uses TRBV19 with TRBJ2-3, with D possibly matching TRBD1 (6 bases). The sequence derives from an adult who was a healthcare worker with PCR-confirmed SARS-CoV-2 infection or an uninfected control (not recorded which). Sequenced input: whole blood. CDR3 nucleotide sequence: TGTGCCAGTAGTACGAATACAGGGTACACAGATACGCAGTATTTT. This encodes CASSTNTGYTDTQYF.